The 29 T cell receptor beta chains given below trace back to one sample, sequenced in a study of shared clonotypes between healthy human individuals. CD8 cells regarded as naive lacked CD45RO, were positively chosen for CCR7, and omitted terminally differentiated effector memory CD45RA+ cells. Clones were read by immunoSEQ multiplex PCR, and TCRdb kept only the in-frame ones, dropping some. The table lists under 2,000,000 clones, about 95% of them singletons. Sequenced input: naive CD8+ T cells sorted from blood. These receptors originate from a man aged 18 to 30 in good health.

CDR3 DNA sequence: TGTGCCAGCAGCCGGGAGGGCAGCACAGATACGCAGTATTTT. As protein: CASSREGSTDTQYF. The V and J genes are TRBV9 and TRBJ2-3, with 8 bases lining up with TRBD2. V shed 4 bases and J 0 bases; nucleotides not matched to a gene: 1. This CDR3 spans 14 amino acids. Germline V gene lookup returns CDR1 SGDLS and CDR2 YYNGEE.

The rearrangement links TRBV9 to TRBJ2-7, with TRBD2 matching 10 bases. V lost 0 bases and J lost 5; bases outside the gene matches: 8. The CDR3 consists of 16 residues. The V gene's germline CDR1 is SGDLS and CDR2 YYNGEE. Here the CDR3 reads CASSVAIAGGSHEQYF. Written as DNA, the CDR3 is TGTGCCAGCAGCGTAGCTATAGCGGGAGGATCCCACGAGCAGTACTTC.

The V and J genes are TRBV13 and TRBJ2-3, with TRBD2 matching over 12 bases. Trimming took 4 bases from V and 2 from J; bases not matched to a gene: 4. The CDR3 is 16 amino acids. CDR1 is PRHDT, CDR2 FYEKMQ, per germline (reference sequence). The CDR3 nucleotides are TGTGCCAGCAGCTATGGACTAGCGGGGAACACAGATACGCAGTATTTT. Residues: CASSYGLAGNTDTQYF.

The chain employs TRBV5-6 and TRBJ2-7; no clear D. CDR1 SGHDT and CDR2 YYEEEE come from the germline V gene. The CDR3 runs 14 residues. V lost 0 bases and J lost 2, with 9 bases in between. CDR3 coding DNA: TGTGCCAGCAGCTTGGGGCAGCTGGCCTACGAGCAGTACTTC. This translates into CASSLGQLAYEQYF. Together with reference TRBV5-6 and TRBJ2-7, the CDR3 gives the full variable domain: DAGVTQSPTHLIKTRGQQVTLRCSPKSGHDTVSWYQQALGQGPQFIFQYYEEEERQRGNFPDRFSGHQFPNYSSELNVNALLLGDSALYLCASSLGQLAYEQYFGPGTRLTVT.

The V gene is TRBV6-6, the J gene TRBJ1-4; 11 bases are shared with TRBD1. CDR1 and CDR2 (germline): MNHNY, SVGAGI (reference sequence). CDR3 length equals 14 residues. Unmatched junction bases numbered 3, after V lost 4 bases and J lost 8 bases. The CDR3 region is CASSWDRGGEKLFF. The DNA for the CDR3 is TGTGCCAGCAGTTGGGACAGGGGGGGAGAAAAACTGTTTTTT.

This sequence joins TRBV10-1 and TRBJ2-7; D is possibly TRBD1 or TRBD2 (5 bases each). This CDR3 comprises 13 residues. Per germline, CDR1 WNHNN and CDR2 SYGVQD (reference sequence). V was shortened by 6 bases and J by 3 bases, with 12 bases between the two germline ends. The CDR3 DNA reads as TGCGCCAGCAGCCGGGACGGACTCTACGAGCAGTACTTC. As protein: CASSRDGLYEQYF.

This chain connects TRBV7-2 to TRBJ2-7, with unresolved D. Trimming left V 5 bases short and J 0 bases short, with 11 bases between. CDR1 SGHTA and CDR2 FQGNSA come from the germline V gene. The CDR3 is made up of 14 amino acids. The CDR3 bases are TGTGCCAGCAGCGAACCGGGCTTCTCCTACGAGCAGTACTTC. Translated: CASSEPGFSYEQYF.

V is TRBV7-9 and J is TRBJ1-5, with 8 nucleotides matching TRBD1. There are 15 residues in the CDR3. V trimming: 4 bases; J trimming: 4 bases; junction bases outside the gene matches: 6. The germline gives CDR1 SEHNR, CDR2 FQNEAQ (reference sequence). DNA of the CDR3: TGTGCCAGCAGCTCGGACAGGGAGGGGAATCAGCCCCAGCATTTT. It is translated as CASSSDREGNQPQHF.

V is TRBV5-8 and J is TRBJ2-7, with D unresolved. V was shortened by 4 bases and J by 3 bases, with 14 bases between the two germline ends. CDR3 size: 14 residues. CDR1 and CDR2 from the germline V gene are SGHTS and YDEGEE. CDR3 protein: CASSPLLGSYEQYF. CDR3 DNA sequence: TGTGCCAGCAGCCCCCTCCTCGGCAGCTACGAGCAGTACTTC.

This clone was seen more than once but under ten times. The V gene is TRBV10-1, the J gene TRBJ2-3, with TRBD2 identical over 8 bases. Trimming at V came to 6 bases and at J to 6 bases, leaving 11 bases not matched to a gene. Germline loops: CDR1 WNHNN, CDR2 SYGVQD (reference sequence). This CDR3 is 15 amino acids long. CDR3 residues: CASSESGGYDDTQYF. The CDR3 bases are TGCGCCAGCAGCGAAAGCGGGGGCTACGATGATACGCAGTATTTT.

The chain employs TRBV10-2 and TRBJ2-2; possibly TRBD2 for D (5 bases). This CDR3 has 15 amino acids. The V and J ends lost 4 bases and 5 bases respectively, with 14 bases between them. Germline assignment: CDR1 WSHSY and CDR2 SAAADI. This CDR3 reads CASSATGPGTGELFF. As DNA, the CDR3 is TGCGCCAGCAGTGCTACGGGCCCGGGGACCGGGGAGCTGTTTTTT.

The CDR3 region is CASSLMLLLNTGELFF. The CDR3 bases are TGTGCCAGCAGCTTGATGTTACTCCTAAACACCGGGGAGCTGTTTTTT. The chain carries TRBV5-6 and TRBJ2-2, with D uncertain. Germline V CDR1 and CDR2: SGHDT, YYEEEE. This CDR3 contains 16 residues. V gave up 1 base and J gave up 2 bases, with 12 bases separating them. Full variable domain (outside the CDR3, taken from reference TRBV5-6 and TRBJ2-2): DAGVTQSPTHLIKTRGQQVTLRCSPKSGHDTVSWYQQALGQGPQFIFQYYEEEERQRGNFPDRFSGHQFPNYSSELNVNALLLGDSALYLCASSLMLLLNTGELFFGEGSRLTVL.

The chain combines TRBV19 with TRBJ2-2, with a possible D match to TRBD2 (5 bases). Germline V lookup: CDR1 LNHDA, CDR2 SQIVND (reference sequence). Trimming stripped 3 bases from V and 7 bases from J, with 15 bases between. This CDR3 has 15 residues. This CDR3 is CASSIVGGQGGELFF. The DNA of the CDR3 is TGTGCCAGTAGTATTGTAGGCGGGCAAGGCGGGGAGCTGTTTTTT.

V is TRBV27 and J is TRBJ1-6; 7 nucleotides line up with TRBD1. Germline assignment: CDR1 MNHEY and CDR2 SMNVEV (reference sequence). This CDR3 spans 14 amino acids. The V segment lost 4 bases and the J segment 10 bases; nucleotides outside the gene matches: 7. DNA for the CDR3: TGTGCCAGCAGTTCGACAGGGTTGGGATCACCCCTCCACTTT. It encodes CASSSTGLGSPLHF.

The chain carries TRBV28 and TRBJ2-5; D could derive from TRBD1 or TRBD2 (5 bases each). CDR3 length: 15 amino acids. Germline values: CDR1 MDHEN, CDR2 SYDVKM. V gave up 5 bases and J gave up 5 bases, with 18 bases separating them. The CDR3 is CASSIRDLLSETQYF. CDR3 nucleotide sequence: TGTGCCAGCAGTATAAGGGACCTCTTGAGCGAGACCCAGTACTTC.

The chain combines TRBV7-9 with TRBJ2-1; no definite D call. V lost 3 bases and J lost 0, with 15 bases in between. The germline gives CDR1 SEHNR, CDR2 FQNEAQ (reference sequence). The CDR3 is 17 amino acids. The DNA for the CDR3 is TGTGCCAGCAGCTTCCGTCTCGGGTCCAGCTCCTACAATGAGCAGTTCTTC. Translated: CASSFRLGSSSYNEQFF. The entire variable domain, with the rest obtained from reference TRBV7-9 and TRBJ2-1, is as follows: DTGVSQNPRHKITKRGQNVTFRCDPISEHNRLYWYRQTLGQGPEFLTYFQNEAQLEKSRLLSDRFSAERPKGSFSTLEIQRTEQGDSAMYLCASSFRLGSSSYNEQFFGPGTRLTVL.

V is TRBV5-6 and J is TRBJ2-3, with unresolved D. Looked up from germline, CDR1 is SGHDT and CDR2 is YYEEEE. V dropped 3 bases and J dropped 6 bases, with 23 bases sitting between them. The CDR3 covers 17 residues. CDR3 bases: TGTGCCAGCAGCTATGGGCGAGTCTCGTCTAAGGCGGATACGCAGTATTTT. This gives the protein CASSYGRVSSKADTQYF.

The rearrangement joins TRBV5-3 to TRBJ1-5; no clear D gene. TRBV5-3 is treated as an ORF (open reading frame) with a function not yet certain. V was clipped by 4 bases and J by 0 bases, with 20 bases between them. This CDR3 is built from 18 residues. CDR3 sequence reads: CARSPLRQVLYSNQPQHF. Here the CDR3 DNA reads TGTGCCAGAAGCCCCCTCCGACAAGTGCTGTATAGCAATCAGCCCCAGCATTTT.

This rearrangement joins TRBV7-8 to TRBJ2-1; 7 positions agree with TRBD2. The CDR3 consists of 13 residues. From germline, CDR1 is SGHVS and CDR2 FQNEAQ. Unmatched junction bases numbered 5, after V lost 5 bases and J lost 7 bases. The CDR3: CASSQSGTNEQFF. CDR3 sequence (DNA): TGTGCCAGCAGCCAGAGCGGGACGAATGAGCAGTTCTTC.

This clone was recorded only once. The chain uses TRBV20-1 and TRBJ2-1; D possibly corresponds to TRBD1 (6 bases). The CDR3 sequence is 11 residues long. Trimming pared 3 bases from V and 6 bases from J, leaving 6 bases between. The germline gives CDR1 DFQATT, CDR2 SNEGSKA (reference sequence). CDR3 DNA sequence: TGCAGTGCTAGGGGGGCCAATGAGCAGTTCTTC. Translating it yields CSARGANEQFF.

The sample holds one count of this clone. The chain combines TRBV2 with TRBJ2-4, with 7 bases lining up with TRBD1. CDR3 length: 13 residues. Losses at the gene ends were 6 bases for V and 5 bases for J; bases not matched to a gene: 4. In germline, CDR1 is SNHLY, CDR2 FYNNEI. As DNA, the CDR3 is TGTGCCAGCAGGGGCACAGGGGAAAACATTCAGTACTTC. This sequence encodes CASRGTGENIQYF.

This rearrangement joins TRBV28 to TRBJ1-2, with 8 bases lining up with TRBD1. J gave up 1 base and V 5 bases, and 6 bases lay outside the gene matches. This CDR3 has 15 amino acids. The germline gives CDR1 MDHEN, CDR2 SYDVKM. The CDR3 spells CASSPTGGVNYGYTF. Here the CDR3 DNA reads TGTGCCAGCAGTCCTACAGGGGGGGTTAACTATGGCTACACCTTC.

In this sample, this clone turned up once. The rearrangement joins TRBV27 to TRBJ2-2; D ambiguous. Germline V gives CDR1 MNHEY, CDR2 SMNVEV (reference sequence). The V end lost 2 bases, the J end lost 6 bases, and 10 bases lay between the germline ends. This CDR3 region has 14 residues. The CDR3 DNA reads TGTGCCAGCAGTTTAGGCGGCGGTTCCGGGGAGCTGTTTTTT. This encodes CASSLGGGSGELFF.

V is TRBV27 and J is TRBJ2-2, with D possibly being TRBD2 (5 bases). Trimming removed 1 base at V and 5 bases at J, with 8 bases between. The germline gives CDR1 MNHEY, CDR2 SMNVEV (reference sequence). The CDR3 spans 14 residues. Here the CDR3 DNA reads TGTGCCAGCAGTTTATACGGGGATACCGGGGAGCTGTTTTTT. It codes for CASSLYGDTGELFF.

CDR3 amino acids: CASSVAGTAFYEQYF. DNA for the CDR3: TGTGCCAGCAGCGTAGCAGGGACAGCTTTCTACGAGCAGTACTTC. The chain carries TRBV9 and TRBJ2-7; 7 bases fit TRBD1. CDR3 length: 15 residues. Germline CDR1 is SGDLS and CDR2 is YYNGEE. V trimming: 0 bases; J trimming: 3 bases; junction bases outside the gene matches: 6.

The chain employs TRBV27 and TRBJ2-1, with D tentatively TRBD2 (6 bases). Germline CDR1 reads MNHEY; CDR2 reads SMNVEV (reference sequence). The V gene lost 3 bases and the J gene lost 7 bases, with 10 bases spanning the gap. This CDR3 has 13 amino acids. DNA of the CDR3: TGTGCCAGCAGTTTTCTAGCGCTAAATGAGCAGTTCTTC. It yields the protein CASSFLALNEQFF.

The V call is TRBV10-2, the J call TRBJ2-6, with TRBD1 matching 7 bases. CDR1 is WSHSY and CDR2 is SAAADI in the germline V gene. CDR3 length equals 16 residues. With 4 bases clipped from V and 4 bases from J, the junction kept 7 bases outside the gene matches. CDR3 bases: TGCGCCAGCAGTGTTGAGGGGGCGATGGGGGCCAACGTCCTGACTTTC. Protein: CASSVEGAMGANVLTF.

The CDR3 is CSGVAHEQFF. The CDR3 bases are TGCAGCGGGGTAGCCCATGAGCAGTTCTTC. The chain has TRBV29-1 and TRBJ2-1; D gene ambiguous. Germline values: CDR1 SQVTM, CDR2 ANQGSEA. The germline V and J ends were trimmed by 7 bases and 8 bases, with 9 bases remaining between them. This CDR3 region has 10 residues.

A note on this clone: Other DNA sequences in this sample translate to the same CDR3. This rearrangement joins TRBV6-5 to TRBJ2-2; possibly TRBD1 or TRBD2 for D (5 bases each). The germline V gene has CDR1 MNHEY and CDR2 SVGAGI. Trimming took 4 bases from V and 2 from J, leaving 11 bases between them. The CDR3 covers 15 residues. The CDR3 region is CASSSGTGNTGELFF. Here the CDR3 DNA reads TGTGCCAGCAGTTCAGGGACCGGAAACACCGGGGAGCTGTTTTTT.